This T cell receptor beta chain was recovered during a study of regulatory T cells in long-lasting Graves disease. This clonotype was observed many times. V was pared by 5 bases and J by 7 bases, with 20 bases between. Germline V gene data show CDR1 as SGHTA and CDR2 as FQGTGA. CDR3 length: 15 residues. The time point was: newly diagnosed GD, antithyroid drugs for less than 3 months. PBMC RNA served as the TCR library source. iRepertoire HTBI primers and Arm-PCR of CDR3 regions built TCR beta libraries. TCRdb itself ran the multiplex PCR reads through MiXCR, one entry per CDR3 protein. The sample lists more than 300,000 distinct CDR3 sequences, about an eighth occurring once. The same sample was also studied in work on T cells in Graves' hyperthyroidism and ophthalmopathy.

The chain is built from TRBV7-3 and TRBJ2-5; a weak D match, TRBD2 (7 bases). Specimen: peripheral blood mononuclear cells (PBMCs), collected at new diagnosis, from a patient treated with antithyroid drugs. The receptor's source is a woman between 18 and 29 years old with Graves disease. The CDR3 DNA sequence: TGTGCCAGCAGCCCCGTAGGGGGGGCGGCCGGGACCCAGTACTTC. Translated, it gives CASSPVGGAAGTQYF.